Shown below are 9 T cell receptor beta chains from a single sample sequenced in a study of blood T cell repertoires in COVID-19 (dated by TCRdb to 2020 to 2021). The protocol used for the library was the immunoSEQ multiplex PCR assay. This is the immuneACCESS table as TCRdb keeps it, with only in-frame sequences that have V and J called. A part of the clones is gone; compared with another copy, unresolved V genes explain less than half, and the rest is unexplained. The sample table records about 270,000 clones; under 90% of these occur just once. More than 1.5% of the sample goes to the ten largest clones. The sequenced material came from PBMCs or T cells enriched from blood (not recorded which). All receptors come from a woman aged 55-70 years who had recovered from COVID-19.

This clone was observed a few times. The V call is TRBV9, the J call TRBJ1-1; no clear D gene. V lost 0 bases, J lost 3 bases, and 9 bases lay in between. Germline CDR1 and CDR2: SGDLS and YYNGEE. The CDR3 totals 14 residues. Here the CDR3 reads CASSVAGGDTEAFF. Written as DNA, the CDR3 is TGTGCCAGCAGCGTAGCTGGCGGGGACACTGAAGCTTTCTTT.

In the case of this clone: Germline is not matched at one junction end, which may reflect a read error. The V gene is TRBV14, the J gene TRBJ2-5; D is undetermined. This CDR3 comprises 12 residues. CDR1 SGHDN and CDR2 FVKESK come from the germline V gene. The CDR3 bases are TGTGCCAGCAGCCAGTACCAAGAGATCCAGTACTTC. Protein product: CASSQYQEIQYF. Full variable domain (missing parts from reference TRBV14 and TRBJ2-5): EAGVTQFPSHSVIEKGQTVTLRCDPISGHDNLYWYRRVMGKEIKFLLHFVKESKQDESGMPNNRFLAERTGGTYSTLKVQPAELEDSGVYFCASSQYQEIQYFGPGTRLLVL.

The chain recombines TRBV25-1 with TRBJ1-5; no clear D gene. V shed 4 bases and J shed 6 bases, with 13 bases lying between them. Germline values: CDR1 MGHDK, CDR2 SYGVNS. This CDR3 spans 14 amino acids. The CDR3 spells CASSGAGPGQPQHF. CDR3 nucleotides: TGTGCCAGCAGTGGAGCGGGTCCGGGTCAGCCCCAGCATTTT.

This chain connects TRBV13 to TRBJ2-1; perhaps TRBD2 as D (5 bases). Trimming stripped 5 bases from V and 9 bases from J, with 14 bases between. The CDR3 spans 13 residues. Germline CDR1 PRHDT, CDR2 FYEKMQ (reference sequence). CDR3 residues: CASSASSRVEQFF. For the CDR3, the DNA is TGTGCCAGCAGCGCTAGCTCCCGGGTTGAGCAGTTCTTC. Full variable domain (outside the CDR3, taken from reference TRBV13 and TRBJ2-1): AAGVIQSPRHLIKEKRETATLKCYPIPRHDTVYWYQQGPGQDPQFLISFYEKMQSDKGSIPDRFSAQQFSDYHSELNMSSLELGDSALYFCASSASSRVEQFFGPGTRLTVL.

The chain is built from TRBV6-5 and TRBJ1-2; D is perhaps TRBD1 (6 bases). Per the germline V gene, CDR1 is MNHEY and CDR2 is SVGAGI. CDR3 length: 15 residues. Trimming cost V 4 bases and J 7 bases, with 19 bases left between them. CDR3 nucleotide sequence: TGTGCCAGCAGTTCTCCGGGCCACCTAGGGGGTGGCTACACCTTC. It specifies CASSSPGHLGGGYTF.

This clone showed up just a few times. One end of the junction fails to match germline, which may point to a read error. The rearrangement links TRBV28 to TRBJ1-1, with D unresolved. Germline CDR1 and CDR2: MDHEN and SYDVKM. This CDR3 has 12 residues. In nucleotides, the CDR3 is TGTGCCAGCAGTTTAATGGCGGGGTCGTTAGGGTTT. This translates into CASSLMAGSLGF.

A few counts support this clone. This chain joins TRBV11-2 and TRBJ2-7; 9 nucleotides match TRBD1. Germline V CDR1 and CDR2: SGHAT, FQNNGV. With 5 bases clipped from V and 2 bases from J, the junction kept 7 bases outside the gene matches. CDR3 size: 15 residues. CDR3 DNA: TGTGCCAGCAGCGCCTACAGGGGGCTGCCCTACGAGCAGTACTTC. Protein product: CASSAYRGLPYEQYF.

Comments on this clone: The sample carries other DNA sequences with the same CDR3. The J gene is TRBJ2-3, the V gene TRBV9; TRBD2 aligns across 14 bases. The trim removed 2 bases at V and 5 bases at J, leaving 1 base unmatched. This CDR3 has 15 residues. Germline CDR1 and CDR2: SGDLS and YYNGEE. The CDR3 bases are TGTGCCAGCAGCGTCGGACTAGCGGGGGGAGATACGCAGTATTTT. It codes for CASSVGLAGGDTQYF. The variable domain in full, completed from reference TRBV9 and TRBJ2-3, reads DSGVTQTPKHLITATGQRVTLRCSPRSGDLSVYWYQQSLDQGLQFLIQYYNGEERAKGNILERFSAQQFPDLHSELNLSSLELGDSALYFCASSVGLAGGDTQYFGPGTRLTVL.

This rearrangement joins TRBV4-1 to TRBJ1-6, with a weak D call TRBD1 (5 bases). This CDR3 region has 15 residues. The V gene lost 1 base and the J gene lost 7 bases, with 11 bases spanning the gap. The germline V gene has CDR1 MGHRA and CDR2 YSYEKL. For the CDR3, the DNA is TGCGCCAGCAGCCAAGGGCGCAGGGCAAATTCACCCCTCCACTTT. This encodes CASSQGRRANSPLHF.